The 22 T cell receptor beta chains given below trace back to one sample, sequenced in a study of blood T cells in healthy people across ages. Sample-barcoded 5' priming and a J-beta primer mix drove a second PCR of roughly 7 to 11 cycles. MiXCR, run by TCRdb on the 5' RACE reads, gives a single entry per CDR3 protein. This table has hundreds of thousands of distinct CDR3 sequences, roughly 44% appearing once. The sequencing sample was made of blood. These receptors were collected from a man aged 55 to 70 in good health.

This clonotype appeared many times. The chain couples TRBV4-3 to TRBJ2-5, with a tentative D call TRBD2 (6 bases). The CDR3 covers 14 residues. Trimming stripped 4 bases from V and 0 bases from J, with 9 bases between. From germline, CDR1 is LGHNA and CDR2 YSLEER. CDR3 in DNA: TGCGCCAGCAGCCTGGGACTGCACCAAGAGACCCAGTACTTC. Its protein product is CASSLGLHQETQYF.

This chain joins TRBV5-6 and TRBJ2-7; TRBD2 aligns across 9 bases. Trimming took 7 bases from V and 0 from J; bases not matched to a gene: 5. Germline CDR1 is SGHDT and CDR2 is YYEEEE. The CDR3 loop spans 14 amino acids. CDR3: CASVQRGASYEQYF. The CDR3 bases are TGTGCCAGCGTTCAGCGGGGGGCCTCCTACGAGCAGTACTTC.

This chain joins TRBV6-1 and TRBJ2-1; 7 positions match TRBD1. The CDR3 is 17 amino acids. V was clipped by 6 bases and J by 4 bases; unmatched bases: 15. The germline V gene encodes CDR1 MNHNS and CDR2 SASEGT. CDR3 in amino acids: CASRQVVRQGGYNEQFF. CDR3 sequence (DNA): TGTGCCAGCAGACAAGTCGTTCGACAGGGCGGATACAATGAGCAGTTCTTC.

This chain joins TRBV27 and TRBJ2-5; either TRBD1 or TRBD2 may fit D (6 bases each). The CDR3 is 12 residues long. Germline V lookup: CDR1 MNHEY, CDR2 SMNVEV (reference sequence). V dropped 6 bases and J dropped 11 bases, with 16 bases sitting between them. The CDR3 bases are TGTGCCAGCAGCTGGGGGGCAGGGGAGCAGTACTTC. It translates to CASSWGAGEQYF.

This chain connects TRBV6-2 or TRBV6-3 to TRBJ2-7; 9 positions agree with TRBD1. The germline V gene encodes CDR1 MNHEY and CDR2 SVGEGT. V lost 6 bases and J lost 4; bases outside the gene matches: 10. The CDR3 covers 15 residues. CDR3 protein: CASRTAGTGIYEQYF. DNA of the CDR3: TGTGCCAGCAGAACAGCGGGGACAGGGATTTACGAGCAGTACTTC.

The V and J genes are TRBV12-3 or TRBV12-4 and TRBJ2-2; the D gene is possibly TRBD1 (6 bases). Trimming removed 2 bases at V and 0 bases at J, with 10 bases between. The CDR3 loop spans 16 amino acids. As DNA, the CDR3 is TGTGCCAGCAGTTTAACAGGACAGACGAACACCGGGGAGCTGTTTTTT. Translation: CASSLTGQTNTGELFF.

Remarks on this clonotype: A much larger clone sits a single nucleotide away, making a read error possible. The chain recombines TRBV11-2 with TRBJ2-7; 7 bases are shared with TRBD1. Germline loops: CDR1 SGHAT, CDR2 FQNNGV. The CDR3 is made up of 15 amino acids. The CDR3 coding sequence is TGTTCCAGCAGCTCCCACAGGGGTCTATCCTACGAGCAGTACTTC. Residues: CSSSSHRGLSYEQYF.

This clonotype was recorded only once. This rearrangement joins TRBV20-1 to TRBJ2-1, with 9 bases that match TRBD2. Germline assignment: CDR1 DFQATT and CDR2 SNEGSKA (reference sequence). There are 15 residues in the CDR3. V trimming: 0 bases; J trimming: 4 bases; junction bases outside the gene matches: 4. The CDR3 is CSARDKGLAYNEQFF. As DNA, the CDR3 is TGCAGTGCTAGAGACAAGGGACTAGCTTACAATGAGCAGTTCTTC.

The V and J genes are TRBV20-1 and TRBJ2-4, with D possibly matching TRBD1 (6 bases). Near its end, the DNA agrees better with TRBJ2-7, so the J call may be wrong. The CDR3 spans 16 residues. Germline-derived CDR1 and CDR2 are DFQATT and SNEGSKA (reference sequence). CDR3 amino acids: CSARLLGAEFSYEQYF. The CDR3 nucleotides read TGCAGTGCGAGGCTATTGGGGGCCGAATTCTCCTACGAGCAGTACTTC.

This sequence joins TRBV5-6 and TRBJ2-5, with 9 nucleotides matching TRBD1. Per the germline V gene, CDR1 is SGHDT and CDR2 is YYEEEE. Losses at the gene ends were 4 bases for V and 5 bases for J; bases not matched to a gene: 9. The CDR3 is made up of 15 amino acids. The CDR3 spells CASSRTGQGYETQYF. CDR3 DNA sequence: TGTGCCAGCAGCCGAACCGGACAGGGGTATGAGACCCAGTACTTC.

V is TRBV2 and J is TRBJ1-5; D not certain. This CDR3 is built from 17 residues. Trimming left V 1 base short and J 0 bases short, with 13 bases between. Germline V gene data show CDR1 as SNHLY and CDR2 as FYNNEI. The CDR3 region is CASSEVGRGNSNQPQHF. CDR3 sequence (DNA): TGTGCCAGCAGTGAAGTCGGGCGAGGGAATAGCAATCAGCCCCAGCATTTT.

The gene calls are TRBV28 and TRBJ2-5, with no clear D. Trimming took 3 bases from V and 11 from J, leaving 16 bases between them. The germline CDR1 and CDR2 sequences are MDHEN and SYDVKM. The length of the CDR3 is 13 residues. This CDR3 reads CASSLPRTNGQYF. The CDR3 nucleotides are TGTGCCAGCAGTTTGCCCAGGACGAACGGGCAGTACTTC. Drawing the rest from reference TRBV28 and TRBJ2-5, the complete variable domain is DVKVTQSSRYLVKRTGEKVFLECVQDMDHENMFWYRQDPGLGLRLIYFSYDVKMKEKGDIPEGYSVSREKKERFSLILESASTNQTSMYLCASSLPRTNGQYFGPGTRLLVL.

This clonotype showed up just a few times. The rearrangement joins TRBV20-1 to TRBJ2-5; D not resolved. Germline CDR1 is DFQATT and CDR2 is SNEGSKA (reference sequence). Deletions cut 4 bases from V and 2 bases from J, with 11 bases between. The CDR3 covers 13 residues. This CDR3 is CSAILSGQETQYF. The CDR3 nucleotides read TGCAGTGCTATCCTATCCGGGCAAGAGACCCAGTACTTC.

This clonotype was counted between two and nine times. The rearrangement uses TRBV29-1 and TRBJ1-2, with 7 bases matching TRBD1. The CDR3 extends over 17 amino acids. With 5 bases clipped from V and 8 bases from J, the junction kept 23 bases outside the gene matches. CDR1 SQVTM and CDR2 ANQGSEA come from the germline V gene. In DNA form, the CDR3 reads TGCAGCGTTATGAAGTGGGACAGTCCTGCCGTTGGGTCGGGCTACACCTTC. As protein: CSVMKWDSPAVGSGYTF.

This chain joins TRBV4-1 and TRBJ1-1, with D unresolved. Trimming removed 1 base from V and 1 base from J, with 13 bases in between. Germline CDR1 MGHRA, CDR2 YSYEKL. The CDR3 contains 16 residues. The CDR3 spells CASSQGLFSENTEAFF. The DNA of the CDR3 is TGCGCCAGCAGCCAAGGTCTTTTCTCAGAGAACACTGAAGCTTTCTTT.

This clonotype was seen more than once but under ten times. The V and J genes are TRBV6-6 and TRBJ2-5; D gene uncertain. The CDR3 extends over 15 amino acids. V lost 2 bases, J lost 3 bases, and 13 bases lay in between. Germline assignment: CDR1 MNHNY and CDR2 SVGAGI (reference sequence). The CDR3 here is CASSYNGWTEETQYF. As DNA, the CDR3 is TGTGCCAGCAGTTACAACGGCTGGACGGAAGAGACCCAGTACTTC.

This clonotype came up a few times. The chain is built from TRBV20-1 and TRBJ1-5, with a tentative D call TRBD1 (5 bases). This CDR3 is 16 amino acids long. Germline CDR1 and CDR2: DFQATT and SNEGSKA (reference sequence). Trimming stripped 1 base from V and 0 bases from J, with 13 bases between. This chain's CDR3 is CSARGGGPHSNQPQHF. CDR3 coding DNA: TGCAGTGCTAGAGGGGGGGGACCCCATAGCAATCAGCCCCAGCATTTT.

V is TRBV30 and J is TRBJ2-1, with D uncertain. The length of the CDR3 is 14 residues. Trimming shortened V by 0 bases and J by 0 bases, and 6 bases separated the two germline ends. Germline lookup yields CDR1 GTSNPN and CDR2 SVGIG (reference sequence). The CDR3 here is CAWSVPGSYNEQFF. DNA for the CDR3: TGTGCCTGGAGTGTCCCCGGCTCCTACAATGAGCAGTTCTTC.

The chain employs TRBV21-1 and TRBJ2-7; the table's D call of TRBD2 was not tested on the DNA. TRBV21-1 is an annotated pseudogene. The CDR3 sequence is 16 residues long. In DNA, the CDR3 is TGTGCCAGCAGCAAAGGGGAGGGGCCTAAAGGCTACGAGCAGTACTTC. Translation gives CASSKGEGPKGYEQYF.

The chain links TRBV4-2 to TRBJ2-3; no clear D. This CDR3 is built from 12 residues. With 0 bases removed from V and 6 bases from J, the gap between germline ends came to 4 bases. CDR1 LGHNA and CDR2 YNFKEQ come from the germline V gene. The CDR3 sequence: CASSQESDTQYF. CDR3 sequence (DNA): TGTGCCAGCAGCCAAGAGTCGGATACGCAGTATTTT.

The chain has TRBV7-2 and TRBJ2-2, with D uncertain. The V end lost 3 bases, the J end lost 12 bases, and 8 bases lay between the germline ends. Germline V gene lookup returns CDR1 SGHTA and CDR2 FQGNSA. There are 11 residues in the CDR3. For the CDR3, the DNA is TGTGCCAGCAGCTTTGGCCCGAAGCTGTTTTTT. Its protein product is CASSFGPKLFF.

This clonotype was seen a few times. The chain has TRBV29-1 and TRBJ2-7; tentatively, D is TRBD1 (5 bases). The CDR3 runs 12 residues. Deletions cut 4 bases from V and 0 bases from J, with 7 bases between. The germline V gene has CDR1 SQVTM and CDR2 ANQGSEA. CDR3 sequence reads: CSVADTSYEQYF. CDR3 in DNA: TGCAGCGTTGCGGACACCTCCTACGAGCAGTACTTC.